This T cell receptor beta chain was recovered during a study of control samples from healthy donors and cancer patients. The CDR3 spans 17 residues. The V and J ends lost 2 bases and 0 bases respectively, with 14 bases between them. Germline V lookup: CDR1 SGHTA, CDR2 FQGTGA. TCRdb's copy holds only in-frame clones and misses some; the assay was immunoSEQ multiplex PCR. Found here are 50,000 or so clones, approximately 95% of them singletons; the top ten hold 1.1%. The chain carries TRBV7-3 and TRBJ1-3; D might be TRBD1 (5 bases). Sequences were obtained from blood. The source of this sequence is a woman aged 18-29 years in good health. The chain's CDR3 is CASSLEGARLSGNTIYF. In nucleotides, the CDR3 is TGTGCCAGCAGCTTAGAAGGGGCCCGTCTCTCTGGAAACACCATATATTTT.